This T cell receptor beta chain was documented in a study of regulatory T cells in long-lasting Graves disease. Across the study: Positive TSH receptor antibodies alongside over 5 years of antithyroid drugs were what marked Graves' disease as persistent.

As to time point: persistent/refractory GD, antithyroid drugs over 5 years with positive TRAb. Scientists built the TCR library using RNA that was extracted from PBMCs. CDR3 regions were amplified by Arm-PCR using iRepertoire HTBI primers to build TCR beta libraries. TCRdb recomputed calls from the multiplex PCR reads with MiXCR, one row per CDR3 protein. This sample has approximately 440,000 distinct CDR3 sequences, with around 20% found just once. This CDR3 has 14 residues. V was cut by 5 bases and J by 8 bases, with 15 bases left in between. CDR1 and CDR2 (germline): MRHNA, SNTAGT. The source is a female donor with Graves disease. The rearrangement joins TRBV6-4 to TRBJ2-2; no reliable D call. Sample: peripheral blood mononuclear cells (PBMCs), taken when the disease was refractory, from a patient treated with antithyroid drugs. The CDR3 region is CASSTEAGAGELFF. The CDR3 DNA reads TGTGCCAGCAGTACCGAGGCCGGAGCTGGGGAGCTGTTTTTT.